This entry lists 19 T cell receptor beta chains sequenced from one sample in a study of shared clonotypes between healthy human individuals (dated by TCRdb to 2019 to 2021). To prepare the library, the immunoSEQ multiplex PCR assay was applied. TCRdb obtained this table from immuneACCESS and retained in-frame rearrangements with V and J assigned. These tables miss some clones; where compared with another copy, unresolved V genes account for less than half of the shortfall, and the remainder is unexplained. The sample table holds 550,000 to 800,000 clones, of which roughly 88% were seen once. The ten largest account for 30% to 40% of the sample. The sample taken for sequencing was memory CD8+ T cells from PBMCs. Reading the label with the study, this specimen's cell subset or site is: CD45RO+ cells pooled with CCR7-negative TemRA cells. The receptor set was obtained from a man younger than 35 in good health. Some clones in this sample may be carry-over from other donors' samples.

This chain's CDR3 is CASSDNREEYSYEQYF. As DNA, the CDR3 is TGTGCCAGCAGTGACAACAGGGAGGAATACTCCTACGAGCAGTACTTC. The V and J genes are TRBV6-1 and TRBJ2-7; D tentatively reads TRBD1 or TRBD2 (6 bases each). The CDR3 sequence is 16 residues long. The ends were cut back, 3 bases at V and 0 bases at J, with 15 bases in the middle. Germline CDR1 MNHNS, CDR2 SASEGT.

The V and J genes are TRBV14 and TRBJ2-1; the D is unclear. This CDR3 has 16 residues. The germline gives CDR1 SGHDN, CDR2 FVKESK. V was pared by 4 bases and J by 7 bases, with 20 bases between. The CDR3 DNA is TGTGCCAGCAGCCGCAAGGCGGCTAGTCATGAGAATGAGCAGTTCTTC. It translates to CASSRKAASHENEQFF.

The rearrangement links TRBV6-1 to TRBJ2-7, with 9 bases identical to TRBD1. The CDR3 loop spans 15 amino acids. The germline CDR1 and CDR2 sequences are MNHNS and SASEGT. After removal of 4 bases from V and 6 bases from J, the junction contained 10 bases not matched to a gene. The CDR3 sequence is CASSAGQGSASEQYF. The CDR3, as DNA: TGTGCCAGCAGTGCCGGACAGGGGTCCGCAAGCGAGCAGTACTTC.

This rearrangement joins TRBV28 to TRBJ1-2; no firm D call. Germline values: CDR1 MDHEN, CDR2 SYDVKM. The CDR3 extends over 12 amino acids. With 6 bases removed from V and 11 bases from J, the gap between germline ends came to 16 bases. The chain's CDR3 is CASSPWGGGYTF. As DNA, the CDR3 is TGTGCCAGCAGCCCTTGGGGTGGTGGGTACACCTTC.

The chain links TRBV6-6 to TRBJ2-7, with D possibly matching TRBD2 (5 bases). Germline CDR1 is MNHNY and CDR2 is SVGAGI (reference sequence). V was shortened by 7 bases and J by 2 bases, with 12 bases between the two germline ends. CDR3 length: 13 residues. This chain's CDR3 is CASKETGTYEQYF. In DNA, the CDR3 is TGTGCCAGCAAGGAGACGGGAACCTACGAGCAGTACTTC.

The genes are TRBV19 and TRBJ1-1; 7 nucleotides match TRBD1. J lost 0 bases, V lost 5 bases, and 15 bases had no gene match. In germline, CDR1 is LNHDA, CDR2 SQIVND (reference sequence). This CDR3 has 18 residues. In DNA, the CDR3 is TGTGCCAGTAGTTCTTATCCGGGACAGTTAACCATGAACACTGAAGCTTTCTTT. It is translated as CASSSYPGQLTMNTEAFF. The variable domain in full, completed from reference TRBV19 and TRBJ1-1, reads DGGITQSPKYLFRKEGQNVTLSCEQNLNHDAMYWYRQDPGQGLRLIYYSQIVNDFQKGDIAEGYSVSREKKESFPLTVTSAQKNPTAFYLCASSSYPGQLTMNTEAFFGQGTRLTVV.

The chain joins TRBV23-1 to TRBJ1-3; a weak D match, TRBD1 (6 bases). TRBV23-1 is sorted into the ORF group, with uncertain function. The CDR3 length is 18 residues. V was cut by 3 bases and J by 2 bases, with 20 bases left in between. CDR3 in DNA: TGCGCCAGCAGTCACAAATCTGCGGGGGGCAGGACTGGAAACACCATATATTTT. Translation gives CASSHKSAGGRTGNTIYF.

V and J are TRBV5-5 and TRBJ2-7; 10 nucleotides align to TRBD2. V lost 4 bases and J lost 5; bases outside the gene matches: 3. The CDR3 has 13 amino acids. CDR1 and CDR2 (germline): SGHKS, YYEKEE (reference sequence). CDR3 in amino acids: CASSPGTSDEQYF. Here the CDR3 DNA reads TGTGCCAGCAGCCCCGGGACTAGCGACGAGCAGTACTTC.

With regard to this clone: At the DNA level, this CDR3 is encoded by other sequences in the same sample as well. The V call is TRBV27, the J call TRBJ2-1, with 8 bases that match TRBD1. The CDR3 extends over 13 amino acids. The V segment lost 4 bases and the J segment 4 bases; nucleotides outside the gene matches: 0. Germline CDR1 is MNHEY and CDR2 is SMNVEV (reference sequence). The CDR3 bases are TGTGCCAGCAGTTGGGACAGGTACAATGAGCAGTTCTTC. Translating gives CASSWDRYNEQFF.

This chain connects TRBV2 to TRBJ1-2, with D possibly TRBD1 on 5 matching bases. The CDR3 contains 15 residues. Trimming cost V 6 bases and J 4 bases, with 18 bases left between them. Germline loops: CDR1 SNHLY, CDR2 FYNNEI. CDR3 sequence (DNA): TGTGCCAGCAGGGAATCGCAGGGTGATCCCTATGGCTACACCTTC. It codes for CASRESQGDPYGYTF.

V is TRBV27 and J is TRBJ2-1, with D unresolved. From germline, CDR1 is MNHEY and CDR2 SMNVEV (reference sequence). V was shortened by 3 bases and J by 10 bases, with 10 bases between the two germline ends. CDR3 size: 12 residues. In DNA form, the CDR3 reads TGTGCCAGCAGTTTCCCCGGGTTCGAGCAGTTCTTC. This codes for CASSFPGFEQFF.

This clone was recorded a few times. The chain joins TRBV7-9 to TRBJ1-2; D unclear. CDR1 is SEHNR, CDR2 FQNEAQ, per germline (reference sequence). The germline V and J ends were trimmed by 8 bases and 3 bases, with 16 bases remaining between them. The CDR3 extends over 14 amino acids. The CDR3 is CASHLVARDYGYTF. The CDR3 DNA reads TGTGCCAGCCACCTCGTGGCGAGAGACTATGGCTACACCTTC. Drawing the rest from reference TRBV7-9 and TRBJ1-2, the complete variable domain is DTGVSQNPRHKITKRGQNVTFRCDPISEHNRLYWYRQTLGQGPEFLTYFQNEAQLEKSRLLSDRFSAERPKGSFSTLEIQRTEQGDSAMYLCASHLVARDYGYTFGSGTRLTVV.

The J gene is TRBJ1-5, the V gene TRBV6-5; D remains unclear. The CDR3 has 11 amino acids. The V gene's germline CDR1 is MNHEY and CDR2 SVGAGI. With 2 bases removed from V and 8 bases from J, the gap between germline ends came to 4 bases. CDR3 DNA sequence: TGTGCCAGCAGTTACGGGGAGCCCCAGCATTTT. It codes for CASSYGEPQHF.

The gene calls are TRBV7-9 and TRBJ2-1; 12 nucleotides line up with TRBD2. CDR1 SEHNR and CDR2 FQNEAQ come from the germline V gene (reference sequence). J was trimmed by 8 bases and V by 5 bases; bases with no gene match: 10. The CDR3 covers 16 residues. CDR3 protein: CASSRGLAGSPDEQFF. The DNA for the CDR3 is TGTGCCAGCAGCCGAGGACTAGCGGGAAGCCCCGATGAGCAGTTCTTC.

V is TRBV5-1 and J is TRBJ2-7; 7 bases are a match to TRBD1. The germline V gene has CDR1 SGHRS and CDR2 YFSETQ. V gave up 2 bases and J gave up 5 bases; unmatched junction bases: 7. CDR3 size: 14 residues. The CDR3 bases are TGCGCCAGCAGCTTAGGGGGCCCCTCGGACGAGCAGTACTTC. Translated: CASSLGGPSDEQYF.

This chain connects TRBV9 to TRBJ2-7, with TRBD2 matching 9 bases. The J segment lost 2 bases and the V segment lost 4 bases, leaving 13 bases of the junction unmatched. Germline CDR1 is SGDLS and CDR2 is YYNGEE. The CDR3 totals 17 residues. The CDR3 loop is CASSSTPLAGETYEQYF. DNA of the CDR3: TGTGCCAGCAGCTCGACACCATTAGCGGGAGAGACCTACGAGCAGTACTTC.

CDR3 DNA: TGTGCCAGCAGCGGGGACAGGCCAAACTATGGCTACACCTTC. Its translation is CASSGDRPNYGYTF. The V and J genes are TRBV28 and TRBJ1-2; 8 bases map to TRBD1. Germline V gene sequence: CDR1 MDHEN, CDR2 SYDVKM. The CDR3 extends over 14 amino acids. V trimming: 6 bases; J trimming: 2 bases; junction bases outside the gene matches: 5.

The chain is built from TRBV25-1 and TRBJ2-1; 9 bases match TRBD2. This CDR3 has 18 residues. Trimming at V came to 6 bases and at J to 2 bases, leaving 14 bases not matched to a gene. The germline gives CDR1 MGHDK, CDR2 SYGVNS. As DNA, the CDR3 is TGTGCCAGCAGCCAAAGGGACCTACTAGCGGGCCCCTACAATGAGCAGTTCTTC. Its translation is CASSQRDLLAGPYNEQFF.

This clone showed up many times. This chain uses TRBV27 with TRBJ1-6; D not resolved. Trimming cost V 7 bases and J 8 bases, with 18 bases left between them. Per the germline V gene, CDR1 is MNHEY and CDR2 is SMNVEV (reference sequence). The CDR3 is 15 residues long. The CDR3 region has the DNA TGTGCCAGCACCCGCACGATGTACGGGGATTCACCCCTCCACTTT. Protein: CASTRTMYGDSPLHF.